These 24 T cell receptor beta chains were all obtained from the same sample, sequenced in a study of CD8+ T cells in alopecia areata. Indicated treatment: oral pan-JAK inhibitor, 5-10 mg twice daily. Extracted RNA was reverse transcribed, and the resulting cDNA served as sequencing template. Only in-frame clones appear in the TCRdb table, and some are missing; sequencing was by immunoSEQ multiplex PCR. The data show 150,000 to 200,000 clones, 60% seen once. The sample was CD4+ T cells sorted from blood, taken at week 24, from a patient treated with tofacitinib. The receptors originated from a human donor with alopecia areata.

This chain joins TRBV30 and TRBJ2-6; tentatively, D is TRBD1 (6 bases). Trimming stripped 1 base from V and 0 bases from J, with 16 bases between. Looked up from germline, CDR1 is GTSNPN and CDR2 is SVGIG (reference sequence). This CDR3 region has 18 residues. The CDR3 spells CAWSENPVGGSGANVLTF. The CDR3 nucleotides are TGTGCCTGGAGTGAAAACCCGGTAGGGGGCTCTGGGGCCAACGTCCTGACTTTC.

The V and J genes are TRBV25-1 and TRBJ1-2; the D is unclear. This CDR3 contains 11 residues. Trimming pared 3 bases from V and 8 bases from J, leaving 7 bases between. Looked up from germline, CDR1 is MGHDK and CDR2 is SYGVNS. The CDR3 DNA follows: TGTGCCAGCAGTGACTCGTGGGGCTACACCTTC. This sequence encodes CASSDSWGYTF.

The chain recombines TRBV30 with TRBJ1-2; no clear D gene. Trimming shortened V by 3 bases and J by 0 bases, and 8 bases separated the two germline ends. The V gene's germline CDR1 is GTSNPN and CDR2 SVGIG (reference sequence). This CDR3 is built from 13 residues. CDR3 in DNA: TGTGCCTGGAGGGTGAAACCTAACTATGGCTACACCTTC. This encodes CAWRVKPNYGYTF.

This clone was seen a handful of times. The V call is TRBV12-5, the J call TRBJ1-4; maybe TRBD1 (5 bases). V was trimmed by 7 bases and J by 3 bases, leaving 12 bases between them. This CDR3 is 14 amino acids long. The germline V gene has CDR1 LGHNT and CDR2 FRNRAP. The CDR3 is CASAQMTANEKLFF. Here the CDR3 DNA reads TGTGCTAGTGCCCAGATGACAGCTAATGAAAAACTGTTTTTT.

The V call is TRBV29-1, the J call TRBJ2-1; TRBD2 might be the D (6 bases). The CDR3 length is 13 residues. V gave up 2 bases and J gave up 4 bases, with 9 bases separating them. Germline V CDR1 and CDR2: SQVTM, ANQGSEA. The CDR3 spells CSVELANYNEQFF. DNA for the CDR3: TGCAGCGTTGAACTAGCGAATTACAATGAGCAGTTCTTC.

The chain joins TRBV30 to TRBJ1-1; D perhaps matches TRBD1 (5 bases). The ends were cut back, 0 bases at V and 0 bases at J, with 11 bases in the middle. CDR3 length: 15 residues. Germline CDR1 and CDR2: GTSNPN and SVGIG (reference sequence). DNA of the CDR3: TGTGCCTGGAGTGTCTTAGGCAGGGTGAACACTGAAGCTTTCTTT. Its protein product is CAWSVLGRVNTEAFF.

The genes are TRBV2 and TRBJ2-5; 9 bases line up with TRBD1. Germline CDR1 reads SNHLY; CDR2 reads FYNNEI. This CDR3 is built from 13 residues. The J segment lost 5 bases and the V segment lost 5 bases, leaving 3 bases of the junction unmatched. The CDR3 here is CASSRGQGETQYF. CDR3 bases: TGTGCCAGCAGTAGGGGACAGGGCGAGACCCAGTACTTC.

The V call is TRBV30, the J call TRBJ1-6, with D maybe TRBD1 (5 bases). V lost 8 bases and J lost 7, with 15 bases in between. CDR3 length: 13 residues. Germline V gene data show CDR1 as GTSNPN and CDR2 as SVGIG (reference sequence). The chain's CDR3 is CAVRGRGNSPLHF. CDR3 coding DNA: TGTGCCGTAAGGGGCCGAGGGAATTCACCCCTCCACTTT.

The rearrangement uses TRBV5-6 and TRBJ1-2; D ambiguous. The CDR3 contains 12 residues. Germline CDR1 and CDR2: SGHDT and YYEEEE. V was pared by 2 bases and J by 6 bases, with 8 bases between. CDR3 in amino acids: CASSLPLDGYTF. DNA of the CDR3: TGTGCCAGCAGCTTACCATTGGATGGCTACACCTTC.

Comment on this clone: The sample carries other DNA sequences with the same CDR3. This chain uses TRBV29-1 with TRBJ2-7; 7 positions agree with TRBD1. V lost 5 bases, J lost 2 bases, and 3 bases stayed unmatched. The CDR3 loop spans 12 amino acids. Per the germline V gene, CDR1 is SQVTM and CDR2 is ANQGSEA. The DNA for the CDR3 is TGCAGCGTTATGACAGGGCCCTACGAGCAGTACTTC. Protein product: CSVMTGPYEQYF.

This rearrangement joins TRBV2 to TRBJ2-7; D is unresolved. Trimming took off 3 bases at V and 2 bases at J, with 8 bases between the two ends. The CDR3 length is 13 residues. Per the germline V gene, CDR1 is SNHLY and CDR2 is FYNNEI. The CDR3 sequence is CASSDSPAYEQYF. The CDR3 DNA reads TGTGCCAGCAGTGATTCCCCCGCCTACGAGCAGTACTTC. The full variable domain, in which reference TRBV2 and TRBJ2-7 provide the parts outside the CDR3, is EPEVTQTPSHQVTQMGQEVILRCVPISNHLYFYWYRQILGQKVEFLVSFYNNEISEKSEIFDDQFSVERPDGSNFTLKIRSTKLEDSAMYFCASSDSPAYEQYFGPGTRLTVT.

V is TRBV6-1 and J is TRBJ1-5; D uncertain. With 8 bases removed from V and 3 bases from J, the gap between germline ends came to 11 bases. From germline, CDR1 is MNHNS and CDR2 SASEGT. The CDR3 consists of 13 residues. CDR3 protein: CASHGEINQPQHF. In DNA, the CDR3 is TGTGCCAGCCACGGAGAGATCAATCAGCCCCAGCATTTT.

The chain combines TRBV5-1 with TRBJ1-4; no firm D call. CDR1 is SGHRS, CDR2 YFSETQ, per germline. Trimming pared 4 bases from V and 2 bases from J, leaving 12 bases between. The CDR3 runs 15 residues. CDR3 nucleotides: TGCGCCAGCAGCCCCCGGACGTCTACTAATGAAAAACTGTTTTTT. Translated, it gives CASSPRTSTNEKLFF.

Only one count was recorded for this clone. The chain uses TRBV29-1 and TRBJ2-4, with TRBD1 matching 7 bases. V was clipped by 5 bases and J by 3 bases; unmatched bases: 1. The CDR3 length is 12 residues. Germline values: CDR1 SQVTM, CDR2 ANQGSEA. The CDR3 sequence: CSVQGVKNIQYF. The CDR3 DNA is TGCAGCGTTCAGGGGGTCAAAAACATTCAGTACTTC.

This clone has only a few counts. The J gene is TRBJ1-1, the V gene TRBV29-1; D gene unclear. The germline V and J ends were trimmed by 8 bases and 1 base, with 14 bases remaining between them. The CDR3 spans 13 residues. Germline-derived CDR1 and CDR2 are SQVTM and ANQGSEA. Here the CDR3 DNA reads TGCAGCAGTTTGGAACAGACGAACACTGAAGCTTTCTTT. Its protein product is CSSLEQTNTEAFF.

This chain links TRBV2 with TRBJ1-1, with D maybe TRBD1 (6 bases). CDR1 and CDR2 from the germline V gene are SNHLY and FYNNEI. The CDR3 has 12 amino acids. The ends were cut back, 6 bases at V and 5 bases at J, with 10 bases in the middle. DNA of the CDR3: TGTGCCAGCAGAAAAGGGGGAACTGAAGCTTTCTTT. It translates to CASRKGGTEAFF.

This clone was detected a few times. The same CDR3 arises from other DNA sequences in this sample as well. This chain joins TRBV29-1 and TRBJ2-6; D might be TRBD1 or TRBD2, each matching 5 bases. Germline V gives CDR1 SQVTM, CDR2 ANQGSEA. The CDR3 loop spans 13 amino acids. V shed 4 bases and J shed 2 bases, with 6 bases lying between them. The CDR3 coding sequence is TGCAGCGTTGGGGGGACTGGGGCCAACGTCCTGACTTTC. Encoded protein: CSVGGTGANVLTF. Full variable domain (remainder filled in from reference TRBV29-1 and TRBJ2-6): SAVISQKPSRDICQRGTSLTIQCQVDSQVTMMFWYRQQPGQSLTLIATANQGSEATYESGFVIDKFPISRPNLTFSTLTVSNMSPEDSSIYLCSVGGTGANVLTFGAGSRLTVL.

This chain joins TRBV6-5 and TRBJ2-7, with 10 positions matching TRBD2. Germline CDR1 reads MNHEY; CDR2 reads SVGAGI. V gave up 0 bases and J gave up 6 bases; unmatched junction bases: 8. There are 16 residues in the CDR3. The CDR3 protein is CASSYSTASGGFEQYF. CDR3 coding DNA: TGTGCCAGCAGTTACTCGACGGCTAGCGGGGGTTTCGAGCAGTACTTC.

The chain carries TRBV6-5 and TRBJ1-2; D is unresolved. Looked up from germline, CDR1 is MNHEY and CDR2 is SVGAGI. This CDR3 is 16 amino acids long. V lost 4 bases and J lost 3, with 18 bases in between. The CDR3: CASSSFPGRRDYGYTF. The CDR3, as DNA: TGTGCCAGCAGTTCTTTTCCGGGAAGGAGGGACTATGGCTACACCTTC.

This chain's CDR3 is CAWGTGQSISGVLTF. The CDR3 DNA follows: TGTGCCTGGGGGACGGGACAGTCAATCTCTGGGGTCCTGACTTTC. The V gene is TRBV30, the J gene TRBJ2-6; 7 bases fit TRBD1. V dropped 5 bases and J dropped 13; count of bases not matched to a gene: 17. The CDR3 is 15 residues long. Germline V CDR1 and CDR2: GTSNPN, SVGIG (reference sequence). The full variable domain, in which reference TRBV30 and TRBJ2-6 provide the parts outside the CDR3, is SQTIHQWPATLVQPVGSPLSLECTVEGTSNPNLYWYRQAAGRGLQLLFYSVGIGQISSEVPQNLSASRPQDRQFILSSKKLLLSDSGFYLCAWGTGQSISGVLTFGAGSRLTVL.

The chain employs TRBV29-1 and TRBJ1-1, with 9 nucleotides matching TRBD1. The ends lost 6 bases at V and 11 bases at J; junction bases unmatched: 13. This CDR3 has 13 amino acids. The V gene's germline CDR1 is SQVTM and CDR2 ANQGSEA. CDR3 in amino acids: CSVRPRTGDNAFF. The CDR3 bases are TGCAGCGTCCGTCCGCGGACAGGGGATAATGCTTTCTTT.

This clone occurred a few times. This chain uses TRBV7-2 with TRBJ2-6; TRBD2 aligns across 7 bases. The CDR3 sequence is 18 residues long. The junction had 10 bases not matched to a gene; V was cut back by 4 bases and J by 1 base. The germline V gene has CDR1 SGHTA and CDR2 FQGNSA. The CDR3 reads CASSSRGGGMSGANVLTF. The CDR3 nucleotides read TGTGCCAGCAGCTCCCGAGGCGGGGGAATGTCTGGGGCCAACGTCCTGACTTTC.

This clone was recorded a few times. The rearrangement joins TRBV6-4 to TRBJ2-1; TRBD2 matches at 7 bases. Unmatched junction bases numbered 13, after V lost 2 bases and J lost 9 bases. Germline CDR1 is MRHNA and CDR2 is SNTAGT. The CDR3 totals 16 residues. The CDR3, as DNA: TGTGCCAGCAGTGACGGTCTCGGACTAGGTCTCGCTGAGCAGTTCTTC. Its translation: CASSDGLGLGLAEQFF.

This clone was seen a handful of times. The chain's CDR3 is CAWITAPNSPLHF. DNA for the CDR3: TGTGCCTGGATCACAGCGCCTAATTCACCCCTCCACTTT. This chain uses TRBV30 with TRBJ1-6; D is unresolved. Germline V CDR1 and CDR2: GTSNPN, SVGIG (reference sequence). Trimming stripped 4 bases from V and 6 bases from J, with 10 bases between. This CDR3 is built from 13 residues.